Below, one T cell receptor beta chain is given with its context. This clonotype was seen many times. Its antigen remains undetermined. No clone much larger than this one lies a single base away; base qualities are absent. The sample originates from a study of molecular identifiers for immune sequencing clone quantification (dated by TCRdb to 2016 to 2019). The study in broad terms: In a replicate experiment, RNA from about 20,000 or 100,000 naive CD8 T cells was split into five aliquots, four of which were sequenced. The study was a methods study using CD8 T cells to benchmark molecular-identifier clustering-based TCR repertoire sequencing (MIDCIRS) and TCR RNA copy counting. The research as a whole found: The sizes of highly expanded clones could end up underestimated when identical TCR molecules share a barcode. When barcode sub-clustering was left out, chimeric consensus sequences inflated TCR diversity, with chimeras reaching as high as 47%. Around 2.8 recovered TCR RNA copies per cell were obtained by modeling, versus approximately 9 by digital PCR, implying a capture efficiency of approximately 27%. In CMV-specific effector cells, over 98% of molecules were held by clones above 20 RNA copies, whereas under 1% of molecules were held by such clones in naive cells. Spiked-in Jurkat TCR RNA equivalent to a single cell was reported to be detectable even among 850,000 to 1,000,000 naive CD8 T cells.

On a BD FACSAria II, naive CD8 T cells were FACS-sorted as CD8+CD4-CCR7+CD45RA+ and collected into RLT Plus buffer. To compare sensitivity, a portion of naive CD8 T cell RNA was divided equally between MIDCIRS and a Smart-seq2-style 5'RACE protocol. CD8 T cells were enriched with RosetteSep CD8+ T Cell Enrichment Cocktail and Ficoll-Paque, followed by ACK red cell lysis. Library preparation was by PCR. Reads for this sample came from an Illumina MiSeq. Total RNA was purified with the Qiagen AllPrep DNA/RNA kit. Reads from multiple sequencing runs of the same library were pooled before analysis. As for the original processing: Reads were retained only if an exact TCR constant sequence was present, and the retained reads were trimmed to 150 nt and grouped according to their 12-nt molecular barcodes. Reads inside each barcode group were sub-clustered using a 15% Levenshtein threshold, and a quality-weighted consensus sequence was constructed for each RNA molecule. Non-functional sequences were excluded, and lower-count sequences lying one edit away from another sequence were also excluded. Based on fitting two negative binomial distributions, any barcode sub-cluster with under 20% of the maximum read count was discarded. The public reads were reprocessed in TCRdb via fastp at Q25 and MiXCR, keeping in-frame beta chains. CDR3 protein sequences are deduplicated, and each keeps its most common genes and DNA. TCRdb, not the original authors, processed these V and J calls. Present in this sample are almost 20,000 distinct CDR3 sequences, 20% to 25% of which were seen just once. About 6.4% of the sample belongs to the ten largest clones.

Here V drops 0 bases and J drops 3 bases, and the junction holds 2 bases not matched to any gene. The CDR3, cysteine through phenylalanine, is 15 amino acids long. Left in the record is the CDR3 DNA by itself, 45 bases read in frame from the first base. CDR1 and CDR2 (LNHNV, YYDKDF) derive from the germline V gene (reference sequence). The sequence was collected from a human donor in good health. Some libraries in this study had Jurkat cell RNA spiked in. The rearrangement joined TRBV15 to TRBJ2-3, and 8 junction bases match TRBD2. The sample was naive CD8+ T cells from blood, with Jurkat cell RNA spiked in. The cell subset or site label for this specimen denotes: FACS-sorted CD8+CD4-CCR7+CD45RA+ naive T cells. The CDR3: CATSRDGTRTDTQYF. The sequence in DNA is TGTGCCACCAGCAGAGACGGGACTAGAACAGATACGCAGTATTTT.